This passage covers 25 T cell receptor beta chains from one sample sequenced in a study of T-cell memory formation after mild COVID-19. Each CDR3 protein is one row after TCRdb ran MiXCR on the 5' RACE reads. The sample gives 30,000 to 35,000 distinct CDR3 sequences, roughly 7.5% of which show up once; 29% is in the top ten. Sequencing used PBMCs or a T cell subset sorted from them (not recorded which). The receptors shown here come from a man aged 18-30 years who had mild COVID-19 (a few samples of this study predate the infection). Cell type and time point are not known.

This clonotype has only a few counts. The V gene is TRBV28, the J gene TRBJ2-5; D is uncertain. The V end lost 10 bases, the J end lost 5 bases, and 8 bases lay between the germline ends. Germline V gene lookup returns CDR1 MDHEN and CDR2 SYDVKM. This CDR3 comprises 10 residues. CDR3 nucleotide sequence: TGTGCCACCCTGAGGGAGACCCAGTACTTC. It translates to CATLRETQYF.

The chain couples TRBV24-1 to TRBJ2-5; 8 bases are shared with TRBD2. This CDR3 spans 16 amino acids. Unmatched junction bases numbered 7, after V lost 0 bases and J lost 5 bases. The germline CDR1 and CDR2 sequences are KGHDR and SFDVKD. CDR3 bases: TGTGCCACCAGTGATTTGGCGGGGGGACCTCCGGAGACCCAGTACTTC. It codes for CATSDLAGGPPETQYF.

This clonotype was seen ten or more times. The genes are TRBV9 and TRBJ2-2, with D hard to call. V gave up 7 bases and J gave up 0 bases, with 10 bases separating them. Germline CDR1 reads SGDLS; CDR2 reads YYNGEE. The CDR3 loop spans 14 amino acids. Written as DNA, the CDR3 is TGTGCCAGCTCACCCGGGCCGAACACCGGGGAGCTGTTTTTT. This translates into CASSPGPNTGELFF.

This clonotype was detected ten times or more. The V call is TRBV5-1, the J call TRBJ1-1; D is unclear. Trimming took off 2 bases at V and 0 bases at J, with 14 bases between the two ends. CDR3 length equals 16 residues. CDR1 and CDR2 from the germline V gene are SGHRS and YFSETQ. The CDR3 sequence is CASSFVSGHLNTEAFF. The CDR3 coding sequence is TGCGCCAGCAGCTTCGTATCCGGCCATTTGAACACTGAAGCTTTCTTT.

The chain carries TRBV5-6 and TRBJ2-1; D might be TRBD1 (6 bases). Deletions cut 1 base from V and 8 bases from J, with 13 bases between. The CDR3 totals 14 residues. CDR1 is SGHDT and CDR2 is YYEEEE in the germline V gene. CDR3 in DNA: TGTGCCAGCAGCTTGATAGGGGGTGTATATGAGCAGTTCTTC. Translation: CASSLIGGVYEQFF.

This clonotype was seen ten or more times. J is TRBJ2-1 and V is TRBV3-2. TRBV3-2 is a pseudogene segment. The CDR3 totals 17 residues. Written as DNA, the CDR3 is TGTGCCAGCAGCCAGGAGGGTTTCTCTAGCTTCTACAATGAGCAGTTCTTC. Translation: CASSQEGFSSFYNEQFF.

The CDR3 DNA reads TGTGCCAGCAGCCGACAGGGCCCGAGCTCCTACAATGAGCAGTTCTTC. Its translation: CASSRQGPSSYNEQFF. This chain connects TRBV5-5 to TRBJ2-1, with 7 nucleotides matching TRBD1. Germline V gene sequence: CDR1 SGHKS, CDR2 YYEKEE (reference sequence). Trimming at V came to 4 bases and at J to 0 bases, leaving 7 bases not matched to a gene. The CDR3 extends over 16 amino acids. Using reference TRBV5-5 and TRBJ2-1 for the parts outside the CDR3, the full variable domain is DAGVTQSPTHLIKTRGQQVTLRCSPISGHKSVSWYQQVLGQGPQFIFQYYEKEERGRGNFPDRFSARQFPNYSSELNVNALLLGDSALYLCASSRQGPSSYNEQFFGPGTRLTVL.

There are many counts of this clonotype. This chain connects TRBV7-9 to TRBJ2-7; 10 nucleotides match TRBD1. CDR1 and CDR2 (germline): SEHNR, FQNEAQ (reference sequence). The V and J ends lost 4 bases and 3 bases, in that order; junction bases with no gene match: 12. This CDR3 region has 17 residues. CDR3 in DNA: TGTGCCAGCAGCTCGGGTCCCGGGACAGGGGCCTACTACGAGCAGTACTTC. It encodes CASSSGPGTGAYYEQYF.

This clonotype has at least ten counts. This rearrangement joins TRBV10-2 to TRBJ1-5; D is uncertain. Germline CDR1 and CDR2: WSHSY and SAAADI. This CDR3 is 14 amino acids long. V shed 0 bases and J shed 0 bases, with 3 bases lying between them. The CDR3 reads CASSESHSNQPQHF. CDR3 sequence (DNA): TGCGCCAGCAGTGAGTCACATAGCAATCAGCCCCAGCATTTT.

This clonotype was observed many times. The chain employs TRBV5-5 and TRBJ2-5, with 12 nucleotides matching TRBD1. Unmatched junction bases numbered 8, after V lost 3 bases and J lost 5 bases. This CDR3 has 16 residues. The V gene's germline CDR1 is SGHKS and CDR2 YYEKEE (reference sequence). The CDR3 is CASSSTGQGAGETQYF. As DNA, the CDR3 is TGTGCCAGCAGCTCGACGGGACAGGGGGCCGGCGAGACCCAGTACTTC.

This clonotype was found many times. The chain has TRBV5-1 and TRBJ1-1; a weak D match, TRBD1 (6 bases). V dropped 4 bases and J dropped 1 base, with 8 bases sitting between them. Germline V CDR1 and CDR2: SGHRS, YFSETQ. The CDR3 runs 13 residues. The CDR3 loop is CASSDRPNTEAFF. The CDR3 DNA reads as TGCGCCAGCAGCGACAGGCCGAACACTGAAGCTTTCTTT.

This clonotype has a count of ten or more. The J gene is TRBJ1-1, the V gene TRBV5-1, with D possibly matching TRBD1 (6 bases). The ends were cut back, 2 bases at V and 2 bases at J, with 10 bases in the middle. The CDR3 is 14 amino acids. Germline V CDR1 and CDR2: SGHRS, YFSETQ. The CDR3 spells CASSFGGPNTEAFF. The CDR3 region has the DNA TGCGCCAGCAGCTTCGGGGGGCCTAACACTGAAGCTTTCTTT.

This clonotype was detected many times. J is TRBJ1-1 and V is TRBV4-1; the D is unclear. V was pared by 6 bases and J by 3 bases, with 14 bases between. Per germline, CDR1 MGHRA and CDR2 YSYEKL. This CDR3 contains 14 residues. The DNA of the CDR3 is TGCGCCAGCAGGCCGATTTATGGTGACACTGAAGCTTTCTTT. It yields the protein CASRPIYGDTEAFF.

This clonotype was counted ten times or more. The chain carries TRBV5-1 and TRBJ2-5, with D possibly TRBD1 on 5 matching bases. Germline V gene sequence: CDR1 SGHRS, CDR2 YFSETQ. V was cut by 4 bases and J by 1 base, with 11 bases left in between. The CDR3 runs to 14 residues. The CDR3 nucleotides are TGCGCCAGCAGCCCCAGGGTGGCCCAAGAGACCCAGTACTTC. Amino acids: CASSPRVAQETQYF.

This clonotype was recorded a few times. The CDR3, as DNA: TGTGCCAGCAACCTAGCTTGGGGATCTCATGAGCAGTTCTTC. Its protein product is CASNLAWGSHEQFF. This chain uses TRBV5-5 with TRBJ2-1, with D possibly being TRBD2 (5 bases). V gave up 6 bases and J gave up 8 bases, with 18 bases separating them. CDR3 size: 14 residues. Germline CDR1 is SGHKS and CDR2 is YYEKEE (reference sequence).

This clonotype was observed many times. V gene TRBV7-9 combines with J gene TRBJ2-1; D possibly matches TRBD1 or TRBD2 (6 bases each). Looked up from germline, CDR1 is SEHNR and CDR2 is FQNEAQ (reference sequence). The V end was cut by 3 bases, the J end by 1 base, with 13 bases between. This CDR3 comprises 16 residues. CDR3 nucleotide sequence: TGTGCCAGCAGCTTTTCCGGGGGCGCGTCCTACAATGAGCAGTTCTTC. Translation gives CASSFSGGASYNEQFF.

The chain combines TRBV6-5 with TRBJ2-5; the D is unclear. With 2 bases removed from V and 4 bases from J, the gap between germline ends came to 11 bases. Germline CDR1 is MNHEY and CDR2 is SVGAGI. This CDR3 contains 14 residues. The CDR3 region has the DNA TGTGCCAGCAGTTACCACTTGGGTTTAGAGACCCAGTACTTC. Residues: CASSYHLGLETQYF.

This clonotype was detected many times. The V call is TRBV7-2, the J call TRBJ2-3, with TRBD2 matching over 7 bases. With V trimmed by 2 bases and J by 5 bases, 7 bases remained unmatched. Germline CDR1 SGHTA, CDR2 FQGNSA. This CDR3 contains 15 residues. CDR3 loop: CASSLRRGRVDTQYF. The CDR3 nucleotides read TGTGCCAGCAGCTTAAGGCGGGGGAGGGTAGATACGCAGTATTTT.

This clonotype was picked up many times. The rearrangement uses TRBV27 and TRBJ2-3, with D perhaps TRBD1 or TRBD2 (5 bases each). Trimming shortened V by 6 bases and J by 8 bases, and 18 bases separated the two germline ends. Germline V gives CDR1 MNHEY, CDR2 SMNVEV (reference sequence). The CDR3 sequence is 14 residues long. CDR3 sequence (DNA): TGTGCCAGCAGCCGGGACCGACTTTGGGGTACGCAGTATTTT. This translates into CASSRDRLWGTQYF.

This clonotype was counted a few times. The CDR3 nucleotides read TGTGCCAGCAGTCGGACAGGGAGCTCTGGGGCCAACGTCCTGACTTTC. Encoded protein: CASSRTGSSGANVLTF. The V and J genes are TRBV6-5 and TRBJ2-6, with 8 bases matching TRBD1. This CDR3 has 16 residues. The trim removed 5 bases at V and 0 bases at J, leaving 3 bases unmatched. CDR1 is MNHEY and CDR2 is SVGAGI in the germline V gene.

The chain links TRBV29-1 to TRBJ2-2; D is possibly TRBD1 (5 bases). V was pared by 4 bases and J by 4 bases, with 16 bases between. This CDR3 has 15 amino acids. Germline CDR1 and CDR2: SQVTM and ANQGSEA. CDR3 DNA sequence: TGCAGCGTTGGTGCCCCTGGGGCAGGCACCGGGGAGCTGTTTTTT. Translating gives CSVGAPGAGTGELFF.

This clonotype appeared a few times. The chain employs TRBV4-3 and TRBJ1-4, with D maybe TRBD1 (6 bases). V was clipped by 4 bases and J by 7 bases, with 13 bases between them. Germline V CDR1 and CDR2: LGHNA, YSLEER. This CDR3 is built from 14 residues. Here the CDR3 reads CASSREMTGEKLFF. The CDR3 DNA sequence: TGCGCCAGCAGCCGAGAAATGACAGGTGAAAAACTGTTTTTT.

This clonotype was picked up a small number of times. The chain recombines TRBV4-1 with TRBJ1-6; D not certain. The CDR3 sequence is 12 residues long. The V gene lost 5 bases and the J gene lost 9 bases, with 8 bases spanning the gap. CDR1 is MGHRA, CDR2 YSYEKL, per germline. The CDR3, as DNA: TGCGCCAGCAGCACTGTGGCTTCACCCCTCCACTTT. Translated, it gives CASSTVASPLHF.

V gene TRBV5-1 combines with J gene TRBJ2-5; D gene ambiguous. V lost 0 bases, J lost 2 bases, and 11 bases lay in between. Germline CDR1 is SGHRS and CDR2 is YFSETQ. The CDR3 length is 15 residues. The CDR3 region has the DNA TGCGCCAGCAGCTTGGAGGCTAAAGCGCAAGAGACCCAGTACTTC. Translated: CASSLEAKAQETQYF. The variable domain in full, completed from reference TRBV5-1 and TRBJ2-5, reads KAGVTQTPRYLIKTRGQQVTLSCSPISGHRSVSWYQQTPGQGLQFLFEYFSETQRNKGNFPGRFSGRQFSNSRSEMNVSTLELGDSALYLCASSLEAKAQETQYFGPGTRLLVL.

This clonotype was seen at least ten times. This sequence joins TRBV12-3 or TRBV12-4 and TRBJ2-7; D remains ambiguous. Deletions cut 3 bases from V and 2 bases from J, with 11 bases between. The CDR3 length is 14 residues. The CDR3, as DNA: TGTGCCAGCAGTTTCGGGCGGACCACCTACGAGCAGTACTTC. It yields the protein CASSFGRTTYEQYF.